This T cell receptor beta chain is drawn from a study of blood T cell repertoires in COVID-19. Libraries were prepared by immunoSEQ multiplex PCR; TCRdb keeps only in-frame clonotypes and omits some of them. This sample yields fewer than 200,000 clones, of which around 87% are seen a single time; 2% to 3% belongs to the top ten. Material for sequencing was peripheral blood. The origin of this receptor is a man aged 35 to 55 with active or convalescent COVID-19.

Here the CDR3 reads CASSSGTGATGELFF. In DNA, the CDR3 is TGTGCCAGCAGCTCCGGGACAGGGGCCACCGGGGAGCTGTTTTTT. This chain uses TRBV7-9 with TRBJ2-2, with TRBD1 matching over 10 bases. With 4 bases clipped from V and 4 bases from J, the junction kept 3 bases outside the gene matches. Per germline, CDR1 SEHNR and CDR2 FQNEAQ (reference sequence). This CDR3 has 15 amino acids.